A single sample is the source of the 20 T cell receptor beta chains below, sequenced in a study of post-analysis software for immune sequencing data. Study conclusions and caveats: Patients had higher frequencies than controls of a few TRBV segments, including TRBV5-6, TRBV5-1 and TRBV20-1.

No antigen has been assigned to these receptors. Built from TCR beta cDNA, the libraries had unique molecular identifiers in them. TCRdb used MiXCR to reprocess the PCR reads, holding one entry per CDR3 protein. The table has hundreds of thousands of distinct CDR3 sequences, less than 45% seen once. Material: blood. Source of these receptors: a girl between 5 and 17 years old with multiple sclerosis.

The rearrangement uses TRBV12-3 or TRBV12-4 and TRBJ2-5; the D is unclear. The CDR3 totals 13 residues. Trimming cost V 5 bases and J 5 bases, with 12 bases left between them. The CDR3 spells CASSPHTRETQYF. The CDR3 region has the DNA TGTGCCAGCAGTCCTCATACCCGGGAGACCCAGTACTTC.

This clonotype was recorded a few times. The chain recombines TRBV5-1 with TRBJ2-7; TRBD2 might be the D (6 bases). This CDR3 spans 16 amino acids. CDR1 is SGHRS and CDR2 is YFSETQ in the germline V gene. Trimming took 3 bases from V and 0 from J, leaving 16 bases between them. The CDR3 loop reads CASSSGAGLFSYEQYF. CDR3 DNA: TGCGCCAGCAGCTCCGGTGCGGGGCTCTTCTCCTACGAGCAGTACTTC.

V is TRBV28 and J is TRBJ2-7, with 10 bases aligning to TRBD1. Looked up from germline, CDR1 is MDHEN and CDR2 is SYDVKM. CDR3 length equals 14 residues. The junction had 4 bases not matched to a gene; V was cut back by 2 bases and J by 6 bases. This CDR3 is CASSLTDRGLEQYF. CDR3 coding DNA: TGTGCCAGCAGTTTAACCGACAGGGGGCTCGAGCAGTACTTC.

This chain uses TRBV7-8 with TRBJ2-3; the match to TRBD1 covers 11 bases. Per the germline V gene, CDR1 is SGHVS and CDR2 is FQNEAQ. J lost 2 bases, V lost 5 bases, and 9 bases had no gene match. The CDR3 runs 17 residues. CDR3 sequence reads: CASSLGQGAINTDTQYF. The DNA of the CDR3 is TGTGCCAGCAGCCTAGGACAGGGGGCCATTAACACAGATACGCAGTATTTT. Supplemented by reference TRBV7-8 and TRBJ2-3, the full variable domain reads GAGVSQSPRYKVAKRGQDVALRCDPISGHVSLFWYQQALGQGPEFLTYFQNEAQLDKSGLPSDRFFAERPEGSVSTLKIQRTQQEDSAVYLCASSLGQGAINTDTQYFGPGTRLTVL.

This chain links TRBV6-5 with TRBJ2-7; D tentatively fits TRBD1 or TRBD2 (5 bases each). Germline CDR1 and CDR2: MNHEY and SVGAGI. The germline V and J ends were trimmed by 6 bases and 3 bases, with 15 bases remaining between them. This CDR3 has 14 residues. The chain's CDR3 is CASSRDGSNYEQYF. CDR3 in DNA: TGTGCCAGCAGCCGGGACGGATCGAACTACGAGCAGTACTTC.

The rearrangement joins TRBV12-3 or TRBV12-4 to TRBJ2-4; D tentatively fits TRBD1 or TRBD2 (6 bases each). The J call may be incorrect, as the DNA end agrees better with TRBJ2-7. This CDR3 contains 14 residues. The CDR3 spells CASSSGPGAGEQYF. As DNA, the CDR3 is TGTGCCAGCAGTTCTGGACCGGGGGCTGGCGAGCAGTACTTC.

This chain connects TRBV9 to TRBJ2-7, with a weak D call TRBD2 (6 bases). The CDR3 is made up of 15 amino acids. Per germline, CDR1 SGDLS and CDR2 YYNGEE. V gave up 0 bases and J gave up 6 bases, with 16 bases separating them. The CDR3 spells CASSVEPGGWIEQYF. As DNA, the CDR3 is TGTGCCAGCAGCGTAGAGCCCGGGGGTTGGATCGAGCAGTACTTC.

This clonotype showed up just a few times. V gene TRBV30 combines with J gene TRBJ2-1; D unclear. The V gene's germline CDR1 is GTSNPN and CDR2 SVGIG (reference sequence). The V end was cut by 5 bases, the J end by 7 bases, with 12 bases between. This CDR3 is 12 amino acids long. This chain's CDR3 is CAWGSLGNEQFF. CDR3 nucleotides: TGTGCCTGGGGTTCCCTGGGGAATGAGCAGTTCTTC.

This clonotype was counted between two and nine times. CDR3 in DNA: TGTGCCATCAGTGACCCGAGCATAGCGGAGATTCAAGAGACCCAGTACTTC. Protein sequence: CAISDPSIAEIQETQYF. The rearrangement joins TRBV10-3 to TRBJ2-5, with a possible D match to TRBD2 (6 bases). CDR1 and CDR2 from the germline V gene are ENHRY and SYGVKD. This CDR3 spans 17 amino acids. Trimming pared 3 bases from V and 2 bases from J, leaving 19 bases between.

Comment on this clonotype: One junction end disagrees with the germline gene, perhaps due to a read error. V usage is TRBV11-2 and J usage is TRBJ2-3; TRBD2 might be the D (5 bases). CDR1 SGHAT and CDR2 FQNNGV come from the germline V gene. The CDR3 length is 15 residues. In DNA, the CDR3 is TGTGCCAGCAGCTTAGGGCCGGGAATTACAGATATGCAGTATTTT. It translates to CASSLGPGITDMQYF.

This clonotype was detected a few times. The CDR3 spells CSVETSGRVDEQYF. In DNA form, the CDR3 reads TGCAGCGTTGAAACTAGCGGGAGGGTCGACGAGCAGTACTTC. The chain uses TRBV29-1 and TRBJ2-7, with 13 nucleotides matching TRBD2. Germline lookup yields CDR1 SQVTM and CDR2 ANQGSEA. The length of the CDR3 is 14 residues. Trimming removed 2 bases from V and 5 bases from J; junction bases left unmatched: 3.

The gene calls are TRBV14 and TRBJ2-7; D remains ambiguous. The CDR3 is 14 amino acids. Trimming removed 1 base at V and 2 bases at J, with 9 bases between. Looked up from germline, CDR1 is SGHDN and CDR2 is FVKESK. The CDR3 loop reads CASSQGPTPYEQYF. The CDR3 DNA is TGTGCCAGCAGCCAAGGACCTACCCCCTACGAGCAGTACTTC.

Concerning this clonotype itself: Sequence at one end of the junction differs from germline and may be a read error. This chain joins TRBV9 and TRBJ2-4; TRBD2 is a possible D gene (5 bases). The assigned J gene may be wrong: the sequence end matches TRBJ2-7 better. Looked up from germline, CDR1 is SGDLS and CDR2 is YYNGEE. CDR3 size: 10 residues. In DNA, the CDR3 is TGTGCCGGCAGCGGCAACGAGCAGTACTTC. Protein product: CAGSGNEQYF.

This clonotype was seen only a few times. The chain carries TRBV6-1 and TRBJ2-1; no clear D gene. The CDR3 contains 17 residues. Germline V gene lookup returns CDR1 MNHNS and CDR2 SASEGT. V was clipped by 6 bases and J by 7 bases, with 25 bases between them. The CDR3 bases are TGTGCCAGCAGCCAGTCCAACTCCGCCTTCTCTTTTAATGAGCAGTTCTTC. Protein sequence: CASSQSNSAFSFNEQFF.

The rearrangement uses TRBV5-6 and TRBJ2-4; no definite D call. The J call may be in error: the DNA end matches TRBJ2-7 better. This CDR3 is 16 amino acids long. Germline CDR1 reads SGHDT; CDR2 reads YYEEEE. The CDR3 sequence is CASSSIQSEGSYEQYF. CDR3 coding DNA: TGTGCCAGCAGCTCCATTCAGAGCGAAGGATCCTACGAGCAGTACTTC.

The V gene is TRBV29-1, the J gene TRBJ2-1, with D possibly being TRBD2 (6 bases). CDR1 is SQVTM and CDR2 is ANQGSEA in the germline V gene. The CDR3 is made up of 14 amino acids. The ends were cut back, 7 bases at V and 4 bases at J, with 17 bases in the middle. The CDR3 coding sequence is TGCAGCGCCGGACTAACGGGACCATACAATGAGCAGTTCTTC. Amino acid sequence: CSAGLTGPYNEQFF.

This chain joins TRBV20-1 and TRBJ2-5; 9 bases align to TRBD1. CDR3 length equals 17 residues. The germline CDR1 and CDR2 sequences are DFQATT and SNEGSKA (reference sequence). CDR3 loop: CSQSIWGGQGIQETQYF. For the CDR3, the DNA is TGCAGCCAGAGTATTTGGGGGGGACAGGGAATCCAAGAGACCCAGTACTTC.

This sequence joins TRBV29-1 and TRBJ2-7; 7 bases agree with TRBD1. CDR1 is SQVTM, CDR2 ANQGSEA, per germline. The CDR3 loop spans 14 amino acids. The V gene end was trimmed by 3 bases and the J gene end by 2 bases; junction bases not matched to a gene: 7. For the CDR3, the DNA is TGCAGCGTTGAGCGCCGGGACAGAGCCTACGAGCAGTACTTC. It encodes CSVERRDRAYEQYF.

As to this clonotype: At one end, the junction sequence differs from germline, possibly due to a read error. This CDR3 is CTSSVLTGIGETQYF. CDR3 nucleotide sequence: TGTACCAGCAGCGTGTTAACAGGGATTGGAGAGACCCAGTACTTC. This chain uses TRBV7-9 with TRBJ2-5, with a weak D call TRBD1 (6 bases). Germline CDR1 is SEHNR and CDR2 is FQNEAQ (reference sequence). The CDR3 runs to 15 residues.

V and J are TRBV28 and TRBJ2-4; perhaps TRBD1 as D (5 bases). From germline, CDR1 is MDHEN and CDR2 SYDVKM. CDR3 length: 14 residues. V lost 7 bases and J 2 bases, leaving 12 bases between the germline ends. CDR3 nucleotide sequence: TGTGCCAGCATGAGCAGGGTGTCCAAAAACATTCAGTACTTC. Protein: CASMSRVSKNIQYF.